This T cell receptor beta chain was sequenced in a study of T cells after posttransplantation cyclophosphamide. Libraries were prepared by immunoSEQ multiplex PCR; TCRdb keeps only in-frame clonotypes and omits some of them. The table has 21,000 or so clones, 80% to 90% seen once. Looked up from germline, CDR1 is SNHLY and CDR2 is FYNNEI. Trimming stripped 4 bases from V and 5 bases from J, with 8 bases between. The CDR3 covers 12 residues. Control samples came 1 year after myeloablative marrow transplants with methotrexate plus calcineurin inhibitor. This TCR derives from a female patient in her thirties or forties who received an allogeneic stem cell transplant from an unrelated donor, was CMV-positive, and had acute and chronic GVHD. Some T cells may arise from the graft donor. The sequencing here drew on PBMCs, taken 362 days after allogeneic stem cell transplant with calcineurin inhibitor and methotrexate. The chain uses TRBV2 and TRBJ1-2; D ambiguous. The CDR3 DNA follows: TGTGCCAGCAGTGGGGCCCGATATGGCTACACCTTC. It codes for CASSGARYGYTF.